The clone carrying this T cell receptor (beta chain) was observed many times. RNA transcripts were the template for amplifying TCR beta CDR3 regions. First-round RT-PCR targeting the TCR CDR3 was performed with the HTBI primer set. TCRdb independently ran MiXCR on the multiplex PCR reads; one entry per CDR3 protein. Of 340,000 or so distinct CDR3 sequences in the sample, approximately 15% were seen once. This CDR3 is 16 amino acids long. Germline assignment: CDR1 MNHEY and CDR2 SMNVEV (reference sequence). V gave up 5 bases and J gave up 1 base; unmatched junction bases: 8. This specimen belongs to a study of T cells in Graves' hyperthyroidism and ophthalmopathy.

The specimen was blood. The chain links TRBV27 to TRBJ2-3, with TRBD2 identical over 8 bases. The receptor was derived from a man under 40 with Graves' hyperthyroidism. For the CDR3, the DNA is TGTGCCAGCAGTCTGAGGGGCGGGAGGCGCACAGATACGCAGTATTTT. Translation gives CASSLRGGRRTDTQYF.